This TCR beta chain appears in the sequencing data of a study of T-cell reconstitution after alpha-beta-depleted transplantation in children. The CDR3 runs to 16 residues. V shed 1 base and J 6 bases; nucleotides not matched to a gene: 4. Germline CDR1 is LGHDT and CDR2 is YNNKEL (reference sequence). Researchers prepared the TCRbeta library using unique molecular identifiers, the study reports. TCRdb itself ran the PCR reads through MiXCR, one entry per CDR3 protein. The sample carries around 250,000 distinct CDR3 sequences, more than 9% recorded once. This clonotype turned up a few times. The chain couples TRBV3-1 to TRBJ2-3; 13 nucleotides line up with TRBD2. The sequencing here drew on PBMCs from the stem cell graft donor, taken from the stem cell graft. The clonotype comes from a human donor who donated a stem cell graft to a child with SCID. CDR3 in amino acids: CASSQGLAGGLDTQYF. CDR3 nucleotides: TGTGCCAGCAGCCAAGGACTAGCGGGGGGTTTGGATACGCAGTATTTT.